This record concerns one T cell receptor beta chain sequence. The antigen is not known. TCRdb ran MiXCR on the 5' RACE reads and lists one entry per CDR3 protein. The sample shows 450,000 to 650,000 distinct CDR3 sequences, 9% to 10% of them seen only once. This sample is part of a study of identical twins. Overall study findings and caveats: Sequences that were out-of-frame, alpha and twin-shared displayed an excess of low generation probability. In beta out-of-frame sequences, the excess sharing between twins was weaker.

CDR1 SEHNR and CDR2 FQNEAQ come from the germline V gene (reference sequence). The CDR3 extends over 15 amino acids. Trimming cost V 5 bases and J 0 bases, with 14 bases left between them. Separately, the same data were catalogued under a study of yellow fever vaccine responses in identical twins.

The receptor was isolated from a young woman in good health. This chain connects TRBV7-9 to TRBJ2-7, with unresolved D. Sequenced sample: PBMCs. The CDR3, as DNA: TGTGCCAGCAGCACCAGGTCCCTCAACTCCTACGAGCAGTACTTC. It yields the protein CASSTRSLNSYEQYF.